The 16 T cell receptor beta chains reported below all come from one sample, sequenced in a study of T cell repertoires in cytomegalovirus infection. Each CDR3 protein is one row after TCRdb ran MiXCR on the reads. Altogether almost 500,000 distinct CDR3 sequences are present, about 11% being singletons, with the ten largest covering 10%. The sample comprised PBMCs. Every receptor here comes from a human donor in good health (CMV status not recorded). Some clones in this sample may be carry-over from other donors' samples.

This clonotype was counted at least ten times. The V and J genes are TRBV7-2 and TRBJ2-2; TRBD1 is a possible D gene (5 bases). V was pared by 4 bases and J by 2 bases, with 8 bases between. This CDR3 region has 14 residues. The V gene's germline CDR1 is SGHTA and CDR2 FQGNSA. In DNA, the CDR3 is TGTGCCAGCAGCTCGACAGAAAACACCGGGGAGCTGTTTTTT. This sequence encodes CASSSTENTGELFF.

With regard to this clonotype: One junction end does not reproduce the germline sequence, and a read error may be involved. This rearrangement joins TRBV7-7 to TRBJ2-5; 11 bases match TRBD2. Germline values: CDR1 SSHAT, CDR2 FNYEAQ (reference sequence). The CDR3 sequence is 16 residues long. CDR3 residues: CASSLTIAGGPETQYF. As DNA, the CDR3 is TGTGCTAGCAGTCTCACAATAGCGGGAGGGCCGGAGACCCAGTACTTC.

In the case of this clonotype: One end of the junction fails to match germline, which may point to a read error. The chain has TRBV10-2 and TRBJ2-1, with TRBD1 as a possible D gene (6 bases). The CDR3 loop spans 12 amino acids. CDR1 WSHSY and CDR2 SAAADI come from the germline V gene. The CDR3 sequence: CASSEIEGTGRF. Written as DNA, the CDR3 is TGCGCCAGCAGTGAGATTGAGGGAACAGGGCGCTTC.

The sample holds many counts of this clonotype. This chain links TRBV12-3 or TRBV12-4 with TRBJ2-1; the D is unclear. The CDR3 runs to 12 residues. V lost 6 bases, J lost 9 bases, and 12 bases lay in between. The CDR3 sequence is CASRPSVSEQFF. The CDR3 DNA follows: TGTGCCAGCAGACCTTCGGTGAGTGAGCAGTTCTTC.

The chain is built from TRBV6-1 and TRBJ2-5; 9 nucleotides line up with TRBD2. The germline V gene has CDR1 MNHNS and CDR2 SASEGT. The J segment lost 2 bases and the V segment lost 1 base, leaving 8 bases of the junction unmatched. This CDR3 has 17 residues. The CDR3 here is CASSEGAGLATQETQYF. CDR3 nucleotide sequence: TGTGCCAGCAGTGAAGGTGCGGGACTAGCAACACAAGAGACCCAGTACTTC.

The rearrangement joins TRBV20-1 to TRBJ2-5; 7 bases are a match to TRBD2. Looked up from germline, CDR1 is DFQATT and CDR2 is SNEGSKA (reference sequence). The CDR3 is 15 residues long. V was pared by 5 bases and J by 5 bases, with 14 bases of the junction left unmatched. The DNA of the CDR3 is TGCAGTGCTTCGCCGCGCGGGCGGGGGAGGGAGACCCAGTACTTC. The encoded protein is CSASPRGRGRETQYF.

This clonotype came up many times. The chain has TRBV5-6 and TRBJ2-1; 9 bases are shared with TRBD2. There are 18 residues in the CDR3. Unmatched junction bases numbered 11, after V lost 4 bases and J lost 0 bases. Germline CDR1 and CDR2: SGHDT and YYEEEE. CDR3 nucleotide sequence: TGTGCCAGCAGCACCAATTTAGCGGGAGTCCTCTCCTACAATGAGCAGTTCTTC. As protein: CASSTNLAGVLSYNEQFF.

This clonotype was counted ten times or more. The chain joins TRBV5-1 to TRBJ1-1; a weak D match, TRBD1 (6 bases). The CDR3 has 14 amino acids. Germline CDR1 and CDR2: SGHRS and YFSETQ. Trimming removed 6 bases from V and 1 base from J, with 13 bases in between. CDR3 DNA sequence: TGCGCCAGCACCAAACAGGGTTCGAACACTGAAGCTTTCTTT. Translation gives CASTKQGSNTEAFF.

Ten or more counts support this clonotype. J is TRBJ1-2 and V is TRBV12-3 or TRBV12-4; D remains ambiguous. The CDR3 sequence is 16 residues long. V was clipped by 2 bases and J by 2 bases, with 15 bases between them. CDR3 sequence reads: CASSLTPAELNYGYTF. CDR3 in DNA: TGTGCCAGCAGTTTAACCCCAGCAGAGCTAAACTATGGCTACACCTTC.

In its sample, this clonotype was seen many times. The chain is built from TRBV7-9 and TRBJ2-1, with 11 bases matching TRBD2. Germline V gene lookup returns CDR1 SEHNR and CDR2 FQNEAQ (reference sequence). The CDR3 is made up of 20 amino acids. Germline trimming cut 6 bases from V and 8 bases from J; bases unmatched to any gene: 24. The CDR3 sequence: CASSLGILAGGSLKGDEQFF. CDR3 bases: TGTGCCAGCAGTTTGGGGATCCTAGCGGGGGGCTCCCTCAAAGGCGATGAGCAGTTCTTC.

This clonotype has a count of ten or more. This chain links TRBV7-8 with TRBJ2-5; 7 bases match TRBD1. Germline-derived CDR1 and CDR2 are SGHVS and FQNEAQ. V was pared by 5 bases and J by 1 base, with 7 bases of the junction left unmatched. This CDR3 has 15 residues. CDR3 DNA sequence: TGTGCCAGCAGCGAAGGGACAGCCTCCCAAGAGACCCAGTACTTC. Encoded protein: CASSEGTASQETQYF. Drawing the rest from reference TRBV7-8 and TRBJ2-5, the complete variable domain is GAGVSQSPRYKVAKRGQDVALRCDPISGHVSLFWYQQALGQGPEFLTYFQNEAQLDKSGLPSDRFFAERPEGSVSTLKIQRTQQEDSAVYLCASSEGTASQETQYFGPGTRLLVL.

This clonotype has at least ten counts. The chain combines TRBV4-1 with TRBJ1-2, with D perhaps TRBD1 (6 bases). Trimming cost V 10 bases and J 8 bases, with 17 bases left between them. The CDR3 is made up of 12 amino acids. Per germline, CDR1 MGHRA and CDR2 YSYEKL. Here the CDR3 DNA reads TGCGCCACCCGGGGGCAGGCCCGGGGCTACACCTTC. It translates to CATRGQARGYTF.

Ten or more counts support this clonotype. The chain employs TRBV6-1 and TRBJ2-1; TRBD2 matches at 8 bases. The germline CDR1 and CDR2 sequences are MNHNS and SASEGT. V trimming: 4 bases; J trimming: 7 bases; junction bases outside the gene matches: 6. The CDR3 covers 14 residues. DNA for the CDR3: TGTGCCAGCAGTGGGGAGCGGGGGAGGAATGAGCAGTTCTTC. It translates to CASSGERGRNEQFF.

This clonotype occurred a few times. V and J are TRBV3-1 and TRBJ2-1, with no clear D. This CDR3 spans 15 amino acids. Between the trimmed V and J ends, which lost 1 base and 7 bases, there was a span of 14 bases. Germline loops: CDR1 LGHDT, CDR2 YNNKEL (reference sequence). CDR3 sequence: CASSQGPLSYNEQFF. For the CDR3, the DNA is TGTGCCAGCAGCCAAGGCCCCCTGTCGTATAATGAGCAGTTCTTC.

Many counts were recorded for this clonotype. The chain recombines TRBV19 with TRBJ2-5; 8 nucleotides align to TRBD2. CDR3 size: 14 residues. Germline V gives CDR1 LNHDA, CDR2 SQIVND (reference sequence). The ends lost 3 bases at V and 7 bases at J; junction bases unmatched: 7. The CDR3 DNA reads TGTGCCAGTAGTATGGGCGGGGGGACCGGGACCCAGTACTTC. Amino acids: CASSMGGGTGTQYF.

The V call is TRBV18, the J call TRBJ1-1; TRBD1 is a possible D gene (5 bases). The CDR3 totals 12 residues. In germline, CDR1 is KGHSH, CDR2 LQKENI. Trimming shortened V by 11 bases and J by 4 bases, and 14 bases separated the two germline ends. CDR3 sequence (DNA): TGTGCCTCCGGGGGGACGGGCACTGAAGCTTTCTTT. Protein product: CASGGTGTEAFF.